The TCR beta chain described here comes from a study of tissue T cells after allogeneic stem cell transplantation. Background on the study: Pathologist review favored tissue samples showing histologically apparent lymphocytes.

TCRdb keeps only in-frame clones here, not all; method: immunoSEQ multiplex PCR. In the table there are approximately 12,000 clones, 70% to 80% of which are singletons. V was clipped by 6 bases and J by 0 bases, with 11 bases between them. The CDR3 has 14 amino acids. Germline V CDR1 and CDR2: LNHNV, YYDKDF (reference sequence). This receptor was taken from a woman aged 18 to 50 with breast cancer. The rearrangement uses TRBV15 and TRBJ2-5, with D tentatively TRBD2 (6 bases). The source material was tissue from the right colon, sampled at autopsy. For the CDR3, the DNA is TGTGCCACCAGTGGTCGCGGGGACCAAGAGACCCAGTACTTC. Its protein product is CATSGRGDQETQYF.